This T cell receptor beta chain was profiled in a study of blood T cell repertoires in COVID-19. Study-level information: PBMCs, B-cell-depleted T cells, or T cells provided the cDNA or gDNA that made up the material.

CDR1 and CDR2 from the germline V gene are MNHEY and SVGAGI. The junction had 9 bases not matched to a gene; V was cut back by 8 bases and J by 10 bases. The CDR3 covers 14 residues. In the original processing: The assay estimated nucleated cells by amplifying reference gene primers. Assay used: immunoSEQ multiplex PCR; TCRdb lists only in-frame clones, some missing. V and J calls plus clone size are reproduced from that table; the DNA served to infer D and trimming. This table has about 59,000 clones, around three quarters appearing once. Sequencing was performed on peripheral blood. The TCR sequence derives from a man aged 60-69 years with acute or convalescent COVID-19. The chain employs TRBV6-5 and TRBJ2-1; the match to TRBD1 covers 12 bases. For the CDR3, the DNA is TGTGCCAGCGGCCGGGACAGGGGGCCCTGGGAGCAGTTCTTC. Encoded protein: CASGRDRGPWEQFF.